This is a list of T cell receptor beta chains from one sample in a study of T cells in Graves' hyperthyroidism and ophthalmopathy. A single record per CDR3 protein comes from TCRdb applying MiXCR to the multiplex PCR reads. Among hundreds of thousands of distinct CDR3 sequences listed, 15% to 20% were seen once. Sequencing was performed on blood. The receptors were gathered from a woman between 18 and 29 years old with Graves' ophthalmopathy. The CDR3 runs from the conserved cysteine through the conserved F or W. D genes are given only for firm matches. Rows give clone size only sometimes, using once, few, many, or a class for an expanded clone.

- TRBJ2-3 17 - TRBV14 CASSQDMASRSTDTQYF TGTGCCAGCAGCCAAGATATGGCTAGCAGGAGCACAGATACGCAGTATTTT
- TRBJ2-1 15 TRBD2 TRBV7-8 CASSSGLAEYNEQFF TGTGCCAGCAGCTCCGGACTAGCGGAGTACAATGAGCAGTTCTTC
many TRBJ2-7 15 TRBD2 TRBV20-1 CSASPRSGRINEQYF TGCAGTGCTAGCCCTCGAAGCGGGAGGATAAACGAGCAGTACTTC
few TRBJ1-1 15 - TRBV20-1 CSVRLGTWRDTEAFF TGCAGTGTCAGATTAGGAACTTGGAGGGACACTGAAGCTTTCTTT
many TRBJ1-2 17 - TRBV3-1 CASSQDPGQTVDYGYTF TGTGCCAGCAGCCAAGACCCCGGACAGACTGTTGACTATGGCTACACCTTC
many TRBJ2-5 13 - TRBV5-1 CASSSQAGETQYF TGCGCCAGCAGCTCCCAAGCGGGAGAGACCCAGTACTTC
many TRBJ2-7 16 - TRBV28 CASSRLWVDRDYEQYF TGTGCCAGCAGCCGCTTGTGGGTCGACAGAGACTACGAGCAGTACTTC
many TRBJ1-1 15 TRBD1 TRBV5-1 CASSLAGGQGTEAFF TGCGCCAGCAGCTTGGCCGGCGGACAGGGCACTGAAGCTTTCTTT
- TRBJ2-1 15 TRBD2 TRBV3-1 CASSVEGRGGDEQFF TGTGCCAGCAGCGTAGAAGGGCGGGGGGGCGATGAGCAGTTCTTC
many TRBJ2-2 15 - TRBV12-3/TRBV12-4 CASRPGQGHTGELFF TGTGCCAGCAGGCCTGGCCAGGGTCATACCGGGGAGCTGTTTTTT
many TRBJ2-1 16 TRBD2 TRBV7-6 CASSLGSSGRADEQFF TGTGCCAGCAGCTTAGGTAGTAGCGGGAGGGCCGATGAGCAGTTCTTC
- TRBJ1-2 15 - TRBV5-1 CASSLEVGPLTGYTF TGCGCCAGCAGCTTGGAGGTCGGGCCTCTCACGGGCTACACCTTC
many TRBJ2-7 14 TRBD1 TRBV3-1 CASSDRDRGLGQYF TGTGCCAGCAGCGACCGGGACAGGGGTCTCGGGCAGTACTTC
many TRBJ2-1 14 - TRBV7-2 CASSLAPLRGEQFF TGTGCCAGCAGCTTAGCGCCTCTGCGGGGTGAGCAGTTCTTC
many TRBJ1-6 15 - TRBV5-6 CASSFDTGGNSPLHF TGTGCCAGCAGCTTTGACACGGGGGGAAATTCACCCCTCCACTTT
few TRBJ1-5 15 TRBD1 TRBV10-3 CAISREGTGDQPQHF TGTGCCATCAGTCGCGAAGGGACAGGGGATCAGCCCCAGCATTTT
many TRBJ2-1 13 - TRBV2 CASSFLLYNEQFF TGTGCCAGCAGTTTCCTTCTCTACAATGAGCAGTTCTTC
- TRBJ2-1 15 TRBD2 TRBV18 CASSPRSGSLDEQFF TGTGCCAGCTCACCTCGTAGCGGGAGCCTCGATGAGCAGTTCTTC